A single sample gave rise to the 8 T cell receptor beta chains below, sequenced in a study of cytomegalovirus exposure and HLA in healthy donors. PCR amplification relied on 60 Vbeta primers (plus 13 Jbeta primers). Method: immunoSEQ multiplex PCR; TCRdb's copy keeps in-frame clones and lacks some. Among about 220,000 clones listed, around 76% were seen once. Sequences were obtained from PBMCs. These receptors were collected from a man aged 18-30 years in good health and CMV-seronegative.

The sample holds a few counts of this clone. V is TRBV5-1 and J is TRBJ1-2; no definite D call. The CDR3 consists of 12 residues. Per germline, CDR1 SGHRS and CDR2 YFSETQ. V shed 4 bases and J shed 1 base, with 5 bases lying between them. The CDR3 here is CASSPNNYGYTF. CDR3 nucleotides: TGCGCCAGCAGCCCCAATAACTATGGCTACACCTTC. Using reference TRBV5-1 and TRBJ1-2 for the parts outside the CDR3, the full variable domain is KAGVTQTPRYLIKTRGQQVTLSCSPISGHRSVSWYQQTPGQGLQFLFEYFSETQRNKGNFPGRFSGRQFSNSRSEMNVSTLELGDSALYLCASSPNNYGYTFGSGTRLTVV.

This chain links TRBV29-1 with TRBJ2-1; 11 bases line up with TRBD2. The CDR3 extends over 14 amino acids. Germline V gene sequence: CDR1 SQVTM, CDR2 ANQGSEA. The V and J ends lost 3 bases and 9 bases, in that order; junction bases with no gene match: 7. In DNA, the CDR3 is TGCAGCGTTGACCCCACTAGCGGGAGTAGTGAGCAGTTCTTC. This sequence encodes CSVDPTSGSSEQFF.

This clone has a single count. The chain employs TRBV6-5 and TRBJ1-1; D unclear. This CDR3 has 11 residues. Germline CDR1 is MNHEY and CDR2 is SVGAGI. Trimming removed 4 bases at V and 9 bases at J, with 9 bases between. CDR3 DNA sequence: TGTGCCAGCAGTTCCGGGTCGAAAGCTTTCTTT. It is translated as CASSSGSKAFF.

The chain combines TRBV7-2 with TRBJ2-5, with 9 bases fitting TRBD2. From germline, CDR1 is SGHTA and CDR2 FQGNSA. CDR3 length: 19 amino acids. The ends lost 2 bases at V and 4 bases at J; junction bases unmatched: 17. In nucleotides, the CDR3 is TGTGCCAGCAGCTTAACGTATTGGGCGGGAGGGCGAGATTTAGAGACCCAGTACTTC. Translated, it gives CASSLTYWAGGRDLETQYF.

The V and J genes are TRBV7-9 and TRBJ2-1, with 8 bases aligning to TRBD2. Per germline, CDR1 SEHNR and CDR2 FQNEAQ (reference sequence). The CDR3 loop spans 14 amino acids. The V and J ends lost 0 bases and 14 bases, in that order; junction bases with no gene match: 9. Written as DNA, the CDR3 is TGTGCCAGCAGCTTAGCGCTAGCGGGCGCTCGGGAGTTCTTC. Residues: CASSLALAGAREFF.

This clone was seen a handful of times. The chain links TRBV6-5 to TRBJ1-5; D not certain. This CDR3 spans 12 amino acids. Germline CDR1 is MNHEY and CDR2 is SVGAGI. The ends were cut back, 10 bases at V and 1 base at J, with 8 bases in the middle. The CDR3 nucleotides read TGTGCCACCGGGGTGAGCAATCAGCCCCAGCATTTT. The encoded protein is CATGVSNQPQHF.

This clone was seen only once. V and J are TRBV27 and TRBJ1-1; 7 bases are shared with TRBD1. V lost 3 bases, J lost 7 bases, and 5 bases stayed unmatched. This CDR3 contains 13 residues. Germline CDR1 MNHEY, CDR2 SMNVEV (reference sequence). The CDR3: CASSFGQDYEAFF. CDR3 coding DNA: TGTGCCAGCAGTTTTGGACAGGACTATGAAGCTTTCTTT.

This sequence joins TRBV30 and TRBJ2-3; D is unresolved. Germline-derived CDR1 and CDR2 are GTSNPN and SVGIG (reference sequence). The CDR3 is 12 amino acids. The germline V and J ends were trimmed by 8 bases and 3 bases, with 12 bases remaining between them. CDR3: CALGVETDTQYF. CDR3 in DNA: TGTGCCCTCGGCGTGGAGACAGATACGCAGTATTTT.